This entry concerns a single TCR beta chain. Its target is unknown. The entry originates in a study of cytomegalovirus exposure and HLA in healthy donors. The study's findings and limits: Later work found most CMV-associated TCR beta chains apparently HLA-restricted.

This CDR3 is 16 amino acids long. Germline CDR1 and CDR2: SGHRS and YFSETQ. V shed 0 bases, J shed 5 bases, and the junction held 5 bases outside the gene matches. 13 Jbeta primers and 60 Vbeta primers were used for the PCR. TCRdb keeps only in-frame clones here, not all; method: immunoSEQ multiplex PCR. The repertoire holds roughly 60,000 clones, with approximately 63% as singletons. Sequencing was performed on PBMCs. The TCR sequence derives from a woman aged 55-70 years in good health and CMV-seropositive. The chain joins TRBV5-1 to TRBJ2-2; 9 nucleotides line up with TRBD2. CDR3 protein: CASSLVASGVTGELFF. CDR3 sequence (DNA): TGCGCCAGCAGCTTGGTGGCTAGCGGGGTTACCGGGGAGCTGTTTTTT.